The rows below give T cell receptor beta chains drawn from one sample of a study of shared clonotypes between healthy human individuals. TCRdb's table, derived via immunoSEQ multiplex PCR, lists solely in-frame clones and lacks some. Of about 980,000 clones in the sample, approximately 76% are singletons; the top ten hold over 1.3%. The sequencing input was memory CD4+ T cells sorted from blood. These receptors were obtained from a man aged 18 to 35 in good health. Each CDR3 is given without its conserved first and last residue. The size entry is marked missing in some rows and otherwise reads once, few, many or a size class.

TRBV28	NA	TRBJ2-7	ASISGTYSYEQY
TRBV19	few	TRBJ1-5	ASSTADRDQPQH
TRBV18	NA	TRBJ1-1	ASSSGEGSTEAF
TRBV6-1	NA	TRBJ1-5	ASSGGVSNQPQH
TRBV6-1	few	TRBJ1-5	ASSEALGYGNQPQH
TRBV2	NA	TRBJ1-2	ASRINKQGSYGYT
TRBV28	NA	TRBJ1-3	ASSVGQGAWGYSGNTIY
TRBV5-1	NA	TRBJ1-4	ASSQGTGGEEKLF
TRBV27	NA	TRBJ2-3	ASSYGKSGDTQY
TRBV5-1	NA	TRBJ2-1	ASSLDSGMHEQF
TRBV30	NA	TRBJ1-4	AWSQAEKLF
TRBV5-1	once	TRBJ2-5	ASSLITGTQETQY
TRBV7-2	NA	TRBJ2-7	ASSTGRGYEQY
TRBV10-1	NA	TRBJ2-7	ASSESEDYGWRTYEQY
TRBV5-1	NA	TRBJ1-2	ASSFDPTGNFNYGYT
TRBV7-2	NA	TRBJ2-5	ASSLGGTGGGGTQY
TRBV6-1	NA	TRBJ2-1	ASSEGVRVNEQF
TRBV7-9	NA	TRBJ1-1	ASSPRGGNTEAF
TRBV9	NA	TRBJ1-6	ASSVDRGGSNSPLH
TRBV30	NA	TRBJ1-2	AWGTATNYGYT
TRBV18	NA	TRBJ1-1	ASSPREDAEAF
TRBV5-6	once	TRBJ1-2	ASSPLRQGTNYGYT
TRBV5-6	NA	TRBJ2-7	ASSSFLYEQY
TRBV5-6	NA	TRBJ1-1	ASIRTDLMNTEAF
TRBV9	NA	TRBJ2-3	ASSVGQANTDTQY
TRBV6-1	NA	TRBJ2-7	ASSGRDRAYEQY
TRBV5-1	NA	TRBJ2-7	ASSLDRGAYEQY
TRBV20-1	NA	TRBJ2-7	SATGVYEQY
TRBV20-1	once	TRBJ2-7	SAGPYEQY
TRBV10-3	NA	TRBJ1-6	ASQGVGSPLH
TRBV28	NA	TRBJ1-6	ASSSVPGGKNSPLH
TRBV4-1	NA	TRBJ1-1	ASSQEVRGTEAF
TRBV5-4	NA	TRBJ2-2	ASSYISTGDTNTGELF
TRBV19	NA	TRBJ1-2	ASSIEARGQDYGYT
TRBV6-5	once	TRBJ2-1	ASSYQLEQF
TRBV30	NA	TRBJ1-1	ARSAGDTEAF
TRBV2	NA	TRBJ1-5	ASSALRGMGQPQH
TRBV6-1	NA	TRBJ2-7	ASSEIGRSIAYEQY
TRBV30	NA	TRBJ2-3	AWKGLASTDTQY
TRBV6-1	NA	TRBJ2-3	ASRRTGDTQY
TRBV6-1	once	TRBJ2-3	ASSVAQGGPDTQY
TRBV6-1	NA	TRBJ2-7	ASSRQGWSSYEQY
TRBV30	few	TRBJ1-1	AWSEQAKDTEAF
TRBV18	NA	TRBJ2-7	ASSLDRGISYEQY
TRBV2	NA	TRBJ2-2	ASRGENTGELF
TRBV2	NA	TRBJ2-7	ASSVAGGPYEQY